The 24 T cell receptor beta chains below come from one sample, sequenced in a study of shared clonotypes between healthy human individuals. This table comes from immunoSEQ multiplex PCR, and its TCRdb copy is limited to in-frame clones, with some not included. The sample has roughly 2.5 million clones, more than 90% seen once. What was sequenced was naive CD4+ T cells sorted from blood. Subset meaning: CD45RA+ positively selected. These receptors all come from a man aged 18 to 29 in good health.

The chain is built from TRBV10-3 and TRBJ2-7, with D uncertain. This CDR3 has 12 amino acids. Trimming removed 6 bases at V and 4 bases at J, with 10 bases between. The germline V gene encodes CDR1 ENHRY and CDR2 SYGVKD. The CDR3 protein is CAISRATYEQYF. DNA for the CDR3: TGTGCCATCAGCCGGGCCACGTACGAGCAGTACTTC.

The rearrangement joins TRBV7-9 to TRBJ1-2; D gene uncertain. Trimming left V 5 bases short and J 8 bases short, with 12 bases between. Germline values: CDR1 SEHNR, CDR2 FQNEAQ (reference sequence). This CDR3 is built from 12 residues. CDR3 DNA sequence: TGTGCCAGCAGCGCGAAAGGAACGGGCTACACCTTC. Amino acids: CASSAKGTGYTF.

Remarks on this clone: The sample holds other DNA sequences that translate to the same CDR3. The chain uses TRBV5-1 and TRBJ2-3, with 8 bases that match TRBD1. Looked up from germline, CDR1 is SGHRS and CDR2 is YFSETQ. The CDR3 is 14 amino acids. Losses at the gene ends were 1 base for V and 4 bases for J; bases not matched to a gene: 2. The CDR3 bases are TGCGCCAGCAGCTTGTCAGGGGGCTCAGATACGCAGTATTTT. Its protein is CASSLSGGSDTQYF. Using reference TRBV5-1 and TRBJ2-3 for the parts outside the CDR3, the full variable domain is KAGVTQTPRYLIKTRGQQVTLSCSPISGHRSVSWYQQTPGQGLQFLFEYFSETQRNKGNFPGRFSGRQFSNSRSEMNVSTLELGDSALYLCASSLSGGSDTQYFGPGTRLTVL.

In DNA, the CDR3 is TGCAGTGCACCGGGGAATTCACCCCTCCACTTT. Translated, it gives CSAPGNSPLHF. This sequence joins TRBV20-1 and TRBJ1-6; D remains unclear. V lost 6 bases and J lost 7, with 7 bases in between. Germline V gives CDR1 DFQATT, CDR2 SNEGSKA (reference sequence). This CDR3 is 11 amino acids long.

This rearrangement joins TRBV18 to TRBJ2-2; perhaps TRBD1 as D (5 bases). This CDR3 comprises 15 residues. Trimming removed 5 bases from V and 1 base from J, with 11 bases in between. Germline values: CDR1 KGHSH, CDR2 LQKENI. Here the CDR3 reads CASSGDSLNTGELFF. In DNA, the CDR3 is TGTGCCAGCTCAGGAGACAGCTTGAACACCGGGGAGCTGTTTTTT. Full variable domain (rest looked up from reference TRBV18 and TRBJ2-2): NAGVMQNPRHLVRRRGQEARLRCSPMKGHSHVYWYRQLPEEGLKFMVYLQKENIIDESGMPKERFSAEFPKEGPSILRIQQVVRGDSAAYFCASSGDSLNTGELFFGEGSRLTVL.

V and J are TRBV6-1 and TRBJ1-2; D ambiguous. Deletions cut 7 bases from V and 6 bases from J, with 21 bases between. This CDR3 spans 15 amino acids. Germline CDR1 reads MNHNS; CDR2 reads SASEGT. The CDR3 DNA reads TGTGCCAGCAACCGATCGAGGCCGGGCCCAGATGGCTACACCTTC. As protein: CASNRSRPGPDGYTF.

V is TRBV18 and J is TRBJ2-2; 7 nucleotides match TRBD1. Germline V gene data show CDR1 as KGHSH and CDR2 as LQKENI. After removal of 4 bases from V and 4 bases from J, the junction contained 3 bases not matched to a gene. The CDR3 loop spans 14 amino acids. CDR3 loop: CASSRQGSTGELFF. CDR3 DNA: TGTGCCAGCTCACGACAGGGATCCACCGGGGAGCTGTTTTTT.

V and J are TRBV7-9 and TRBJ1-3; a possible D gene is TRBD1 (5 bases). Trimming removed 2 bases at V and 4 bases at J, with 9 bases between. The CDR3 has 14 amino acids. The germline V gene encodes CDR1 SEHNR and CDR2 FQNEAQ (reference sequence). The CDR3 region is CASSLRTIGNTIYF. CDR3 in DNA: TGTGCCAGCAGCTTAAGGACAATAGGAAACACCATATATTTT.

The CDR3 reads CASSQDGSSGNTIYF. The CDR3 DNA is TGTGCCAGCAGCCAGGACGGCTCCTCTGGAAACACCATATATTTT. The rearrangement links TRBV5-5 to TRBJ1-3, with D uncertain. Germline lookup yields CDR1 SGHKS and CDR2 YYEKEE (reference sequence). Trimming removed 4 bases from V and 0 bases from J, with 11 bases in between. The CDR3 is made up of 15 amino acids.

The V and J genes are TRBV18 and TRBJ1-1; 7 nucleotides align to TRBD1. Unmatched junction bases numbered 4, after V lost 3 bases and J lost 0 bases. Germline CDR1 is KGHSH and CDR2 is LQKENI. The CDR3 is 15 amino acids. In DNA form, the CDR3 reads TGTGCCAGCTCACCCGTCGACAGGGTGAACACTGAAGCTTTCTTT. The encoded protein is CASSPVDRVNTEAFF.

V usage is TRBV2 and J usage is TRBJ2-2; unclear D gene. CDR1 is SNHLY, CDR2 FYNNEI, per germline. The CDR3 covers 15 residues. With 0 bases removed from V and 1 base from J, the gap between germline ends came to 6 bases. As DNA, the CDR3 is TGTGCCAGCAGTGAAGCGCAGGTGAACACCGGGGAGCTGTTTTTT. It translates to CASSEAQVNTGELFF.

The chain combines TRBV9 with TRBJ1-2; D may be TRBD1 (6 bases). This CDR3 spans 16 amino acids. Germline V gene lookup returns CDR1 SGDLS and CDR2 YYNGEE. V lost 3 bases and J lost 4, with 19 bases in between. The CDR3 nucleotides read TGTGCCAGCAGCGCGGCAAACAGGGTGGAAAGCTATGGCTACACCTTC. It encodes CASSAANRVESYGYTF.

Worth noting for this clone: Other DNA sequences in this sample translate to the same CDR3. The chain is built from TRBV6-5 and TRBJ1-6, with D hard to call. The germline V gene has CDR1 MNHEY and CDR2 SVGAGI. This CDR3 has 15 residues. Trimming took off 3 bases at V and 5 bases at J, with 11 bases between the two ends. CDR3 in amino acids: CASSYSGTNNSPLHF. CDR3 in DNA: TGTGCCAGCAGTTATAGCGGTACGAATAATTCACCCCTCCACTTT.

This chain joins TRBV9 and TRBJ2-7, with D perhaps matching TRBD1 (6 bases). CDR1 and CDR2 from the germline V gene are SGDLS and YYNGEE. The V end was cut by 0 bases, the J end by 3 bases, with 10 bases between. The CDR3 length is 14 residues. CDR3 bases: TGTGCCAGCAGCGTAGAAGGGACAAACTACGAGCAGTACTTC. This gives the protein CASSVEGTNYEQYF.

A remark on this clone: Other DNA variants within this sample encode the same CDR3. CDR3 coding DNA: TGTGCCAGCAGCTCGGACAGCTATGGCTACACCTTC. This encodes CASSSDSYGYTF. The chain combines TRBV11-2 with TRBJ1-2; D perhaps matches TRBD1 (6 bases). Germline lookup yields CDR1 SGHAT and CDR2 FQNNGV. The CDR3 sequence is 12 residues long. V shed 4 bases and J shed 4 bases, with 7 bases lying between them.

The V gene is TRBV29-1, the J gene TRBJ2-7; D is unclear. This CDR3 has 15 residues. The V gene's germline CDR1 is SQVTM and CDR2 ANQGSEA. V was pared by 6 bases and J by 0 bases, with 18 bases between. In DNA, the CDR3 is TGCAGCGTCCTTATTGGTCGGCTAAGCTCCTACGAGCAGTACTTC. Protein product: CSVLIGRLSSYEQYF.

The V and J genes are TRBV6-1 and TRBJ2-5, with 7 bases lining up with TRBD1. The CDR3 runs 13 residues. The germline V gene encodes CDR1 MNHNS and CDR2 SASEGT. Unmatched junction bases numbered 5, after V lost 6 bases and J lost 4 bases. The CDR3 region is CASRTQGRETQYF. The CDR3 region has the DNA TGTGCCAGCAGGACACAGGGGAGAGAGACCCAGTACTTC.

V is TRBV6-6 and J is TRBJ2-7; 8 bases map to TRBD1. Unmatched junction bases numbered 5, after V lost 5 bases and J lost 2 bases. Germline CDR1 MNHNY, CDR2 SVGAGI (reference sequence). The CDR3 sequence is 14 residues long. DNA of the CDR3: TGTGCCAGCAGTGCCCGACAGGGGCCCTACGAGCAGTACTTC. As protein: CASSARQGPYEQYF.

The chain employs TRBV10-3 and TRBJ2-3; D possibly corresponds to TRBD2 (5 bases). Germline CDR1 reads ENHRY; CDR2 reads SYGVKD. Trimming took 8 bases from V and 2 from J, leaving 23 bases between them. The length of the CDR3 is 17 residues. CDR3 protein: CAIGENIERLNTDTQYF. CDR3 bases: TGTGCCATCGGGGAAAATATTGAGCGGCTTAACACAGATACGCAGTATTTT.

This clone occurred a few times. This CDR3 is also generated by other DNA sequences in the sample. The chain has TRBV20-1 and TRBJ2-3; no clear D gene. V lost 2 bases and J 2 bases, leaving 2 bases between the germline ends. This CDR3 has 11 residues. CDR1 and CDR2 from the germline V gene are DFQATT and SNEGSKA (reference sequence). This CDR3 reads CSARNTDTQYF. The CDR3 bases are TGCAGTGCTAGAAACACAGATACGCAGTATTTT.

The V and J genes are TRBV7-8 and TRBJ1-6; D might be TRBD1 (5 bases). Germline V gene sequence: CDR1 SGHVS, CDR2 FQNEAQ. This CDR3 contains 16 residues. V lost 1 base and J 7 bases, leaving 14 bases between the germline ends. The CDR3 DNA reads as TGTGCCAGCAGCTTAGTAATGGGGGGGAAGAATTCACCCCTCCACTTT. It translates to CASSLVMGGKNSPLHF.

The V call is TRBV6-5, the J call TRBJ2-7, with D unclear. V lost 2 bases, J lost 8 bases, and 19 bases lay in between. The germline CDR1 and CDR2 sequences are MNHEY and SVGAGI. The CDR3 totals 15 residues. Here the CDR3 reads CASSYQDGAHFQQYF. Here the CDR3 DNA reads TGTGCCAGCAGTTACCAAGACGGCGCTCACTTCCAGCAGTACTTC.

CDR3 in amino acids: CASSARRPEAFF. The CDR3, as DNA: TGTGCCAGCAGTGCTAGGAGGCCCGAAGCTTTCTTT. The chain is built from TRBV6-1 and TRBJ1-1; D not certain. V dropped 4 bases and J dropped 8 bases, with 11 bases sitting between them. Germline CDR1 reads MNHNS; CDR2 reads SASEGT. The CDR3 loop spans 12 amino acids.

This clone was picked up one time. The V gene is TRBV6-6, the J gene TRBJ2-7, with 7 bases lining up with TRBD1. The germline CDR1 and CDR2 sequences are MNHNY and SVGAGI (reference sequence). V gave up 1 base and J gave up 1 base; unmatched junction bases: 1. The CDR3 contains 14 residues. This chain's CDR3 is CASSYLTGSYEQYF. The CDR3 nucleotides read TGTGCCAGCAGTTACTTGACAGGGTCCTACGAGCAGTACTTC.